This entry lists 16 T cell receptor beta chains sequenced from one sample in a study of blood T cell repertoires in COVID-19. The protocol was immunoSEQ multiplex PCR, while the TCRdb copy is restricted to in-frame clones and leaves out a portion. This table holds about 260,000 clones, 80% to 90% found once. The specimen sequenced was peripheral blood. The receptors stem from a woman in her 40s who had recovered from COVID-19.

The rearrangement links TRBV7-9 to TRBJ1-2; 9 bases are shared with TRBD1. CDR1 and CDR2 (germline): SEHNR, FQNEAQ (reference sequence). The V gene end was trimmed by 5 bases and the J gene end by 4 bases; junction bases not matched to a gene: 14. The CDR3 is made up of 17 amino acids. The CDR3, as DNA: TGTGCCAGCAGCCGTACAGAATTTTCGGACAGGGGCTATGGCTACACCTTC. It translates to CASSRTEFSDRGYGYTF. Filled out from reference TRBV7-9 and TRBJ1-2, the complete variable domain reads DTGVSQNPRHKITKRGQNVTFRCDPISEHNRLYWYRQTLGQGPEFLTYFQNEAQLEKSRLLSDRFSAERPKGSFSTLEIQRTEQGDSAMYLCASSRTEFSDRGYGYTFGSGTRLTVV.

J is TRBJ2-7 and V is TRBV27; 11 bases match TRBD1. This CDR3 is built from 15 residues. Germline V lookup: CDR1 MNHEY, CDR2 SMNVEV (reference sequence). The J segment lost 6 bases and the V segment lost 5 bases, leaving 9 bases of the junction unmatched. The CDR3 nucleotides read TGTGCCAGCAGTCAGCGGACAGGGGGCTCAGTCGAGCAGTACTTC. This sequence encodes CASSQRTGGSVEQYF.

V usage is TRBV13 and J usage is TRBJ2-2; 13 bases map to TRBD2. Germline trimming cut 3 bases from V and 1 base from J; bases unmatched to any gene: 8. The length of the CDR3 is 19 residues. CDR1 is PRHDT and CDR2 is FYEKMQ in the germline V gene (reference sequence). The CDR3 sequence: CASSLFFWTSGGNTGELFF. The CDR3, as DNA: TGTGCCAGCAGCTTGTTCTTTTGGACTAGCGGGGGGAACACCGGGGAGCTGTTTTTT. Complete variable domain (other parts from reference TRBV13 and TRBJ2-2): AAGVIQSPRHLIKEKRETATLKCYPIPRHDTVYWYQQGPGQDPQFLISFYEKMQSDKGSIPDRFSAQQFSDYHSELNMSSLELGDSALYFCASSLFFWTSGGNTGELFFGEGSRLTVL.

The chain links TRBV10-3 to TRBJ2-1; 7 nucleotides align to TRBD2. The CDR3 has 15 amino acids. V shed 4 bases, J shed 1 base, and the junction held 4 bases outside the gene matches. Germline V gene lookup returns CDR1 ENHRY and CDR2 SYGVKD. DNA of the CDR3: TGTGCCATCAGTGGGCGGACTAGGTCCTACAATGAGCAGTTCTTC. It is translated as CAISGRTRSYNEQFF.

The rearrangement joins TRBV2 to TRBJ2-3; D perhaps matches TRBD1 (5 bases). CDR3 length: 15 residues. V lost 2 bases, J lost 5 bases, and 14 bases lay in between. Germline CDR1 reads SNHLY; CDR2 reads FYNNEI. CDR3 sequence: CASSEQGFRGDTQYF. The CDR3 nucleotides read TGTGCCAGCAGTGAACAAGGTTTTAGGGGAGATACGCAGTATTTT.

The chain couples TRBV18 to TRBJ2-7; TRBD1 aligns across 7 bases. Trimming removed 3 bases from V and 9 bases from J; junction bases left unmatched: 11. Germline loops: CDR1 KGHSH, CDR2 LQKENI. This CDR3 is 14 amino acids long. CDR3: CASSPGDRDWAQYF. The CDR3 coding sequence is TGTGCCAGCTCACCTGGGGACAGAGACTGGGCGCAGTACTTC.

This chain uses TRBV7-9 with TRBJ2-5; 7 bases align to TRBD1. Looked up from germline, CDR1 is SEHNR and CDR2 is FQNEAQ (reference sequence). V was pared by 6 bases and J by 2 bases, with 9 bases of the junction left unmatched. CDR3 length equals 15 residues. CDR3: CASRPGTVSQETQYF. The CDR3 region has the DNA TGTGCCAGCAGACCCGGGACAGTCTCTCAAGAGACCCAGTACTTC.

This clone was found once. V is TRBV19 and J is TRBJ2-1; a weak D match, TRBD1 (6 bases). Germline-derived CDR1 and CDR2 are LNHDA and SQIVND (reference sequence). Trimming took off 5 bases at V and 0 bases at J, with 11 bases between the two ends. This CDR3 is built from 15 residues. The DNA for the CDR3 is TGTGCCAGTAGTGTCTACAGGGACTCCTACAATGAGCAGTTCTTC. The encoded protein is CASSVYRDSYNEQFF.

Comment on this clone: Germline and junction disagree at one end, which may indicate a read error. This chain joins TRBV6-6 and TRBJ2-7; 9 bases match TRBD1. The CDR3 extends over 16 amino acids. Germline loops: CDR1 MNHNY, CDR2 SVGAGI (reference sequence). CDR3 loop: CASSNSYRDRDNEQYF. The CDR3 DNA follows: TGTGCCAGCAGTAACTCGTACCGGGACAGGGACAACGAGCAGTACTTC.

This chain uses TRBV5-1 with TRBJ2-3; 8 nucleotides agree with TRBD1. Germline CDR1 is SGHRS and CDR2 is YFSETQ. V shed 7 bases and J 6 bases; nucleotides not matched to a gene: 13. The CDR3 extends over 15 amino acids. CDR3 coding DNA: TGCGCCAGCGCGCCCGGGACAGGAATTTTGGATACGCAGTATTTT. Its translation: CASAPGTGILDTQYF.

The chain combines TRBV5-6 with TRBJ2-5; a possible D gene is TRBD2 (6 bases). The CDR3 length is 18 residues. Germline V lookup: CDR1 SGHDT, CDR2 YYEEEE. V lost 4 bases to trimming and J lost 0 bases, with 22 bases between them. This CDR3 reads CASSPLGLASTNQETQYF. The DNA for the CDR3 is TGTGCCAGCAGCCCCCTCGGGCTAGCGTCAACCAACCAAGAGACCCAGTACTTC.

The chain has TRBV27 and TRBJ1-2; 9 positions match TRBD1. V shed 4 bases, J shed 8 bases, and the junction held 17 bases outside the gene matches. The V gene's germline CDR1 is MNHEY and CDR2 SMNVEV (reference sequence). The CDR3 loop spans 17 amino acids. The CDR3 sequence is CASSSLPPGQGGWGYTF. DNA of the CDR3: TGTGCCAGCAGTTCGCTCCCACCGGGACAGGGAGGTTGGGGCTACACCTTC.

The rearrangement links TRBV9 to TRBJ2-3, with 13 bases fitting TRBD2. The trim removed 0 bases at V and 7 bases at J, leaving 11 bases unmatched. This CDR3 comprises 18 residues. From germline, CDR1 is SGDLS and CDR2 YYNGEE. The CDR3: CASSVGVGLAGARHTQYF. CDR3 sequence (DNA): TGTGCCAGCAGCGTAGGAGTAGGACTAGCGGGGGCCCGGCATACGCAGTATTTT.

CDR3 residues: CASSQAGDTQYF. In nucleotides, the CDR3 is TGTGCCAGCAGCCAAGCGGGGGATACGCAGTATTTT. This sequence joins TRBV3-1 (or the pseudogene TRBV3-2) and TRBJ2-3; TRBD2 is a possible D gene (5 bases). The CDR3 has 12 residues. V lost 1 base to trimming and J lost 6 bases, with 5 bases between them. The germline V gene has CDR1 LGHDT and CDR2 YNNKEL (reference sequence).

This chain joins TRBV11-2 and TRBJ2-2; D unresolved. The CDR3 covers 12 residues. Germline CDR1 is SGHAT and CDR2 is FQNNGV. V lost 5 bases and J lost 7, with 8 bases in between. CDR3 sequence reads: CASSPSFGELFF. Written as DNA, the CDR3 is TGTGCCAGCAGCCCCAGTTTCGGGGAGCTGTTTTTT.

The genes are TRBV5-8 and TRBJ2-3; D may be TRBD1 (6 bases). Trimming took off 0 bases at V and 1 base at J, with 15 bases between the two ends. CDR1 and CDR2 (germline): SGHTS, YDEGEE. This CDR3 is built from 17 residues. CDR3: CASSLGARGFGTDTQYF. The CDR3 bases are TGTGCCAGCAGCTTGGGGGCCAGGGGCTTTGGCACAGATACGCAGTATTTT.